This is a list of T cell receptor beta chains from one sample in a study of cytomegalovirus exposure and HLA in healthy donors. Measured with immunoSEQ multiplex PCR; TCRdb has only the in-frame clones, and not every one. This listing includes tens of thousands of clones. The material sequenced was PBMCs. These receptors originate from a middle-aged woman in good health and CMV-seropositive. Both conserved end residues are part of each CDR3. A D gene is named only where the DNA matches it firmly. Some rows have no size entry. The others give once, few or many, or a class for an expanded clone.

D gene: TRBD2
clone size: .
J gene: TRBJ2-2
CDR3 length: 17
V gene: TRBV10-1
CDR3 DNA: TGCGCCAGCAGTGAATTAACTAGCGGGACTGGAGCCGGGGAGCTGTTTTTT
CDR3 protein: CASSELTSGTGAGELFF

D gene: .
clone size: .
J gene: TRBJ1-2
CDR3 length: 12
V gene: TRBV6-1
CDR3 DNA: TGTGCCAGCAGTGAAAGGATCAGGGGCTACACCTTC
CDR3 protein: CASSERIRGYTF

D gene: TRBD1
clone size: .
J gene: TRBJ2-7
CDR3 length: 15
V gene: TRBV5-6
CDR3 DNA: TGTGCCAGCAGCTCCGGACAGGGTCTCTCCTACGAGCAGTACTTC
CDR3 protein: CASSSGQGLSYEQYF

D gene: .
clone size: .
J gene: TRBJ2-7
CDR3 length: 15
V gene: TRBV5-1
CDR3 DNA: TGCGCCAGCAGCTCCGACGCCCGATACTCAGGCGAGCAGTACTTC
CDR3 protein: CASSSDARYSGEQYF

D gene: .
clone size: medium-sized
J gene: TRBJ2-1
CDR3 length: 18
V gene: TRBV4-2
CDR3 DNA: TGTGCCAGCAGCCAAGGCAGTTCGTCAGCGGGTAACTACAATGAGCAGTTCTTC
CDR3 protein: CASSQGSSSAGNYNEQFF

D gene: TRBD1
clone size: .
J gene: TRBJ1-3
CDR3 length: 15
V gene: TRBV29-1
CDR3 DNA: TGCAGCGTGCTTGACAGGGGTGCGTTCGGAAACACCATATATTTT
CDR3 protein: CSVLDRGAFGNTIYF

D gene: .
clone size: .
J gene: TRBJ1-5
CDR3 length: 15
V gene: TRBV6-5
CDR3 DNA: TGTGCCAGCAGCCAAGTCGGAGGCAGCAATCAGCCCCAGCATTTT
CDR3 protein: CASSQVGGSNQPQHF

D gene: .
clone size: .
J gene: TRBJ2-6
CDR3 length: 17
V gene: TRBV7-3
CDR3 DNA: TGTGCCAGCAGCCAAAACGCGGGGGCCGACGGGGCCAACGTCCTGACTTTC
CDR3 protein: CASSQNAGADGANVLTF

D gene: .
clone size: .
J gene: TRBJ2-7
CDR3 length: 14
V gene: TRBV28
CDR3 DNA: TGTGCCAGCACCCTCAGGGGGAGGACCTACGAGCAGTACTTC
CDR3 protein: CASTLRGRTYEQYF

D gene: .
clone size: .
J gene: TRBJ1-4
CDR3 length: 15
V gene: TRBV5-1
CDR3 DNA: TGCGCCAGCAGCCCTTCACAGGGCCCTAATGAAAAACTGTTTTTT
CDR3 protein: CASSPSQGPNEKLFF

D gene: TRBD1
clone size: .
J gene: TRBJ1-6
CDR3 length: 16
V gene: TRBV6-6
CDR3 DNA: TGTGCCAGCAGTTACTCGGCCAGGGGGGATAATTCACCCCTCCACTTT
CDR3 protein: CASSYSARGDNSPLHF

D gene: .
clone size: .
J gene: TRBJ1-2
CDR3 length: 16
V gene: TRBV6-6
CDR3 DNA: TGTGCCAGCACTCGGGAGGGCGGGACCTATTCTTTTGGCTACACCTTC
CDR3 protein: CASTREGGTYSFGYTF

D gene: .
clone size: .
J gene: TRBJ2-2
CDR3 length: 14
V gene: TRBV4-1
CDR3 DNA: TGCGCCAGCAGCCCCGCAGGAGGAAGCGGGGAGCTGTTTTTT
CDR3 protein: CASSPAGGSGELFF

D gene: .
clone size: .
J gene: TRBJ2-2
CDR3 length: 15
V gene: TRBV7-2
CDR3 DNA: TGTGCCAGCAGCTTAGTATCAGGGAACACCGGGGAGCTGTTTTTT
CDR3 protein: CASSLVSGNTGELFF

D gene: TRBD1
clone size: .
J gene: TRBJ2-5
CDR3 length: 18
V gene: TRBV28
CDR3 DNA: TGTGCCAGCAGCCCCCCGCGACAGGGCTCGAGGGCCCAAGAGACCCAGTACTTC
CDR3 protein: CASSPPRQGSRAQETQYF

D gene: .
clone size: .
J gene: TRBJ2-5
CDR3 length: 15
V gene: TRBV9
CDR3 DNA: TGTGCCAGCAGCATTACCCAGCAGGGGGGCGAGACCCAGTACTTC
CDR3 protein: CASSITQQGGETQYF

D gene: .
clone size: .
J gene: TRBJ2-7
CDR3 length: 14
V gene: TRBV5-1
CDR3 DNA: TGCGCCAGCAGCTTGACCGGGATCGACTACGAGCAGTACTTC
CDR3 protein: CASSLTGIDYEQYF

D gene: TRBD1
clone size: .
J gene: TRBJ1-5
CDR3 length: 15
V gene: TRBV7-8
CDR3 DNA: TGTGCCAGCAGCTTAGGGACAGGCCTTAATCAGCCCCAGCATTTT
CDR3 protein: CASSLGTGLNQPQHF

D gene: .
clone size: .
J gene: TRBJ2-3
CDR3 length: 17
V gene: TRBV7-9
CDR3 DNA: TGTGCCAGCAGCACCCACTCGGGCCGGGGACTCACAGATACGCAGTATTTT
CDR3 protein: CASSTHSGRGLTDTQYF

D gene: .
clone size: .
J gene: TRBJ2-2
CDR3 length: 15
V gene: TRBV9
CDR3 DNA: TGTGCCAGCAGCGCCTACGGGATAAACACCGGGGAGCTGTTTTTT
CDR3 protein: CASSAYGINTGELFF

D gene: .
clone size: .
J gene: TRBJ2-1
CDR3 length: 16
V gene: TRBV19
CDR3 DNA: TGTGCCAGTAGTGTAACCGGGACTGGCTCCTACAATGAGCAGTTCTTC
CDR3 protein: CASSVTGTGSYNEQFF

D gene: TRBD1
clone size: .
J gene: TRBJ2-7
CDR3 length: 15
V gene: TRBV5-1
CDR3 DNA: TGCGCCAGCAGCAGGACCGCGACAGGGAACTACGAGCAGTACTTC
CDR3 protein: CASSRTATGNYEQYF

D gene: .
clone size: .
J gene: TRBJ1-4
CDR3 length: 17
V gene: TRBV2
CDR3 DNA: TGTGCCAGCAGTGACCCCCACGATTCCCTCGTAGATGAAAAACTGTTTTTT
CDR3 protein: CASSDPHDSLVDEKLFF

D gene: TRBD1
clone size: .
J gene: TRBJ2-5
CDR3 length: 16
V gene: TRBV11-2
CDR3 DNA: TGTGCCAGCAGCAAACAGGGGTTTAGGATACAAGAGACCCAGTACTTC
CDR3 protein: CASSKQGFRIQETQYF

D gene: .
clone size: .
J gene: TRBJ2-7
CDR3 length: 13
V gene: TRBV5-1
CDR3 DNA: TGCGCCAGCAGCTTGGGGCCTAGCGCCGAGCAGTACTTC
CDR3 protein: CASSLGPSAEQYF

D gene: TRBD1
clone size: .
J gene: TRBJ1-2
CDR3 length: 14
V gene: TRBV30
CDR3 DNA: TGTGCCTGGGCGAAGGACAGGGAGAGCTATGGCTACACCTTC
CDR3 protein: CAWAKDRESYGYTF

D gene: .
clone size: .
J gene: TRBJ1-6
CDR3 length: 16
V gene: TRBV5-4
CDR3 DNA: TGTGCCAGCAGCCAAGAGACAGATTCCCTTAATTCACCCCTCCACTTT
CDR3 protein: CASSQETDSLNSPLHF

D gene: .
clone size: .
J gene: TRBJ2-1
CDR3 length: 13
V gene: TRBV10-3
CDR3 DNA: TGTGCCATCAGTATAACGGAGCGCAATGAGCAGTTCTTC
CDR3 protein: CAISITERNEQFF

D gene: TRBD2
clone size: .
J gene: TRBJ2-3
CDR3 length: 16
V gene: TRBV5-1
CDR3 DNA: TGCGCCAGCAGACAAACACTAGCGGAGTACACAGATACGCAGTATTTT
CDR3 protein: CASRQTLAEYTDTQYF

D gene: .
clone size: .
J gene: TRBJ2-5
CDR3 length: 16
V gene: TRBV28
CDR3 DNA: TGTGCCAGCAGTCCCACCCGTTGGAGCGGGCAAGAGACCCAGTACTTC
CDR3 protein: CASSPTRWSGQETQYF

D gene: .
clone size: medium-sized
J gene: TRBJ2-7
CDR3 length: 13
V gene: TRBV10-1
CDR3 DNA: TGCGCCAGCAGTGAAACAGAATACTACGAGCAGTACTTC
CDR3 protein: CASSETEYYEQYF

D gene: .
clone size: .
J gene: TRBJ2-1
CDR3 length: 13
V gene: TRBV7-6
CDR3 DNA: TGTGCCAGCAGCTTAGGACAGTACAATGAGCAGTTCTTC
CDR3 protein: CASSLGQYNEQFF

D gene: .
clone size: .
J gene: TRBJ2-2
CDR3 length: 13
V gene: TRBV7-2
CDR3 DNA: TGTGCCAGCAGCAGGAGCGGAACCGGGGAGCTGTTTTTT
CDR3 protein: CASSRSGTGELFF

D gene: TRBD1
clone size: .
J gene: TRBJ1-2
CDR3 length: 12
V gene: TRBV6-1
CDR3 DNA: TGTGCCAGCAGTCCAGGACAGGCCGGCTACACCTTC
CDR3 protein: CASSPGQAGYTF

D gene: TRBD1
clone size: .
J gene: TRBJ2-7
CDR3 length: 15
V gene: TRBV2
CDR3 DNA: TGTGCCAGCAGGGAAAACAGGGGGAGATCCTACGAGCAGTACTTC
CDR3 protein: CASRENRGRSYEQYF

D gene: TRBD1
clone size: .
J gene: TRBJ2-7
CDR3 length: 14
V gene: TRBV5-1
CDR3 DNA: TGCGCCAGCAGCCCGGACAGGGGAACCTACGAGCAGTACTTC
CDR3 protein: CASSPDRGTYEQYF

D gene: .
clone size: .
J gene: TRBJ2-7
CDR3 length: 13
V gene: TRBV4-2
CDR3 DNA: TGTGCCAGCAGCCAAGAGGGGGGCTACGAGCAGTACTTC
CDR3 protein: CASSQEGGYEQYF

D gene: .
clone size: .
J gene: TRBJ2-5
CDR3 length: 13
V gene: TRBV5-1
CDR3 DNA: TGCGCCAGCAGCCCAACCCTAGCGCAAGACCGGTACTTC
CDR3 protein: CASSPTLAQDRYF

D gene: TRBD2
clone size: .
J gene: TRBJ2-1
CDR3 length: 16
V gene: TRBV5-4
CDR3 DNA: TGTGCCAGCAGCGCTCGGACTAGCGGGATGTACAATGAGCAGTTCTTC
CDR3 protein: CASSARTSGMYNEQFF

D gene: TRBD2
clone size: .
J gene: TRBJ2-1
CDR3 length: 15
V gene: TRBV13
CDR3 DNA: TGTGCCAGCAGCTTACAATCTAGCGGGAGCGCCGAGCAGTTCTTC
CDR3 protein: CASSLQSSGSAEQFF

D gene: TRBD2
clone size: .
J gene: TRBJ2-7
CDR3 length: 16
V gene: TRBV4-1
CDR3 DNA: TGCGCCAGCAGCCAAGATACGGCTAGCGGCAGCTACGAGCAGTACTTC
CDR3 protein: CASSQDTASGSYEQYF